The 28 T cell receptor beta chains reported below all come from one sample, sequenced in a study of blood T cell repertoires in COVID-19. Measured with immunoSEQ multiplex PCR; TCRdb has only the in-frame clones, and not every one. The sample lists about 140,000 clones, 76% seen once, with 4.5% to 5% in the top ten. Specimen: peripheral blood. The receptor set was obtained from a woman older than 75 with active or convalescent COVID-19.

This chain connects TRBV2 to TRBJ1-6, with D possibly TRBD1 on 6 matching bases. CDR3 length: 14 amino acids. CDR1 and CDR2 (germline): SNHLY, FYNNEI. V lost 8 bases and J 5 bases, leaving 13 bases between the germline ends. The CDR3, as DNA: TGTGCCAGCTTCCCGACAGGTGATAATTCACCCCTCCACTTT. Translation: CASFPTGDNSPLHF.

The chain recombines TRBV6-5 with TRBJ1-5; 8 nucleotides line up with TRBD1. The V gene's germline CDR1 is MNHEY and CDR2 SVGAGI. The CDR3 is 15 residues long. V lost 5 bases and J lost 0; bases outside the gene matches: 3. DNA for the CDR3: TGTGCCAGCAGTCAGACAGGGGTTAGCAATCAGCCCCAGCATTTT. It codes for CASSQTGVSNQPQHF.

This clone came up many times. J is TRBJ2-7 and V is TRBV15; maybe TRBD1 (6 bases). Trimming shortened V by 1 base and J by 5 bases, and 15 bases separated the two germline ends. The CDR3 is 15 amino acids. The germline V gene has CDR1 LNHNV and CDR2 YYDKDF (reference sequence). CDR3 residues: CATSRAPRGPDEQYF. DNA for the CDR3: TGTGCCACCAGCAGAGCCCCCAGGGGCCCCGACGAGCAGTACTTC.

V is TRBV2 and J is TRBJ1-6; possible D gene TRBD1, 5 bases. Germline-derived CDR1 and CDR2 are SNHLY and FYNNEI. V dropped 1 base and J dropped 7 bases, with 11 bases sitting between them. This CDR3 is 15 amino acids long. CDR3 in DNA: TGTGCCAGCAGTGAAGTGGGGGGAAGGAATTCACCCCTCCACTTT. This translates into CASSEVGGRNSPLHF.

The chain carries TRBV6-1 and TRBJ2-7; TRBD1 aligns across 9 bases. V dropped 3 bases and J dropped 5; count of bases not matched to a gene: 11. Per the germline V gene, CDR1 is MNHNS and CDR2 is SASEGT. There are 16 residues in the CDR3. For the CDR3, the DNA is TGTGCCAGCAGTGAGCCTCCCGGGACAGGGCACCACGAGCAGTACTTC. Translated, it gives CASSEPPGTGHHEQYF.

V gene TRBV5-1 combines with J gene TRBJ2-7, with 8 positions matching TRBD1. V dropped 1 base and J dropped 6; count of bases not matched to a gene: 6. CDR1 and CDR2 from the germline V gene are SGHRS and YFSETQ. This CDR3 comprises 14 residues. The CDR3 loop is CASSLQGAQGEQYF. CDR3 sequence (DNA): TGCGCCAGCAGCTTGCAGGGGGCTCAGGGCGAGCAGTACTTC.

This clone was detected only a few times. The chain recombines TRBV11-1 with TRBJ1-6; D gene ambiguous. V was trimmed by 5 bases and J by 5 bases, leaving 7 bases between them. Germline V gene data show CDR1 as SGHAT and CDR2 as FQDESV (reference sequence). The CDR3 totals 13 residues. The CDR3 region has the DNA TGTGCCAGCAGCCCAACAAATAATTCACCCCTCCACTTT. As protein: CASSPTNNSPLHF.

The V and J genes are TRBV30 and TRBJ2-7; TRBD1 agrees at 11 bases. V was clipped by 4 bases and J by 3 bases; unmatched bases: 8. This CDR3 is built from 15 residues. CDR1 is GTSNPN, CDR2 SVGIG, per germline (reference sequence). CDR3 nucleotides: TGTGCCTGGAATCTCGGGACAGGGGGTTTCTACGAGCAGTACTTC. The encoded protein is CAWNLGTGGFYEQYF.

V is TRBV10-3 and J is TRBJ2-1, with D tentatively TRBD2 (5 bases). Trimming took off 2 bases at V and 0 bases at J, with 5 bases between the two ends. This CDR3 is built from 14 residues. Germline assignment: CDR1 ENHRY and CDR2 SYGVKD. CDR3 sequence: CAISERDSYNEQFF. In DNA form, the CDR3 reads TGTGCCATCAGTGAGCGGGACTCCTACAATGAGCAGTTCTTC.

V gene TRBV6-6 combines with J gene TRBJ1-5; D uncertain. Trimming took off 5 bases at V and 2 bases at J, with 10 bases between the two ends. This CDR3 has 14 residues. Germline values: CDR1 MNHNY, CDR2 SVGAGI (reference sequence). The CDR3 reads CASSRREGNQPQHF. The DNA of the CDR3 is TGTGCCAGCAGTAGGAGGGAAGGCAATCAGCCCCAGCATTTT.

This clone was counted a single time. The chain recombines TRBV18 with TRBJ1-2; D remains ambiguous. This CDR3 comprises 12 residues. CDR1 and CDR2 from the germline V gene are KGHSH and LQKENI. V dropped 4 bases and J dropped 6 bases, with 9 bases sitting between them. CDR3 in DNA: TGTGCCAGCTCACTGGGCAGTGATGGCTACACCTTC. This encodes CASSLGSDGYTF.

The DNA of the CDR3 is TGTGCCAGCAGCCAAGTGAGGGGGAGCACAGATACGCAGTATTTT. Translated, it gives CASSQVRGSTDTQYF. V is TRBV4-2 and J is TRBJ2-3, with a possible D match to TRBD1 (6 bases). Trimming left V 1 base short and J 0 bases short, with 8 bases between. Germline-derived CDR1 and CDR2 are LGHNA and YNFKEQ. There are 15 residues in the CDR3.

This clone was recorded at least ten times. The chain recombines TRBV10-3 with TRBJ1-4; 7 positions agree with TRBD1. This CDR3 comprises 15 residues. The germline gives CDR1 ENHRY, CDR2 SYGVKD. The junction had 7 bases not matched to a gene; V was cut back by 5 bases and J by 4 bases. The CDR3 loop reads CAISRGQPFNEKLFF. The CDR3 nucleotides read TGTGCCATCAGTAGGGGACAGCCCTTTAATGAAAAACTGTTTTTT.

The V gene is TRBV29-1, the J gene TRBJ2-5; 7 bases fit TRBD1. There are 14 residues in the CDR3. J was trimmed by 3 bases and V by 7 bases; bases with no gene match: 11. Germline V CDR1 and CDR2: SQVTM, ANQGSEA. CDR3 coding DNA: TGCAGCGGACGACCCGGACAGGCCAAAGAGACCCAGTACTTC. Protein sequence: CSGRPGQAKETQYF.

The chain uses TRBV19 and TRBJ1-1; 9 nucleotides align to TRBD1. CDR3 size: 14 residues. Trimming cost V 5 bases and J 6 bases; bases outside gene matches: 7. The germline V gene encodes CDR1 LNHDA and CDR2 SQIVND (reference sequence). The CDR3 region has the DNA TGTGCCAGTAGTCCGGGGACAGGGAGCGCTGAAGCTTTCTTT. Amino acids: CASSPGTGSAEAFF.

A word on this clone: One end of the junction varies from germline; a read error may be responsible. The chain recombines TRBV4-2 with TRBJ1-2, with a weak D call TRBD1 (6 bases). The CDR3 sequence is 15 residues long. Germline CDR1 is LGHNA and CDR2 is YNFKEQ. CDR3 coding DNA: TGTGCCAGCAGCAAAGACAGGACAACCTACTATGGCTACACCTTC. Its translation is CASSKDRTTYYGYTF.

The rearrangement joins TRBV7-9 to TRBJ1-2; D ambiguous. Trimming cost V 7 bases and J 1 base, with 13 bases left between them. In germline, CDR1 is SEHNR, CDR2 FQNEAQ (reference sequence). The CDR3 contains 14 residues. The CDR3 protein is CASTPSRINYGYTF. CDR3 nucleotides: TGTGCCAGCACCCCCTCCAGGATTAACTATGGCTACACCTTC.

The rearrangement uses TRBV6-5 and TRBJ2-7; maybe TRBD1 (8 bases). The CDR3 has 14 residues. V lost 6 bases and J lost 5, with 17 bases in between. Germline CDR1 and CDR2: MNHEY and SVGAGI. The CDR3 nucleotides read TGTGCCAGCAGACGGACAGGGACTATGAACGAGCAGTACTTC. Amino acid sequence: CASRRTGTMNEQYF.

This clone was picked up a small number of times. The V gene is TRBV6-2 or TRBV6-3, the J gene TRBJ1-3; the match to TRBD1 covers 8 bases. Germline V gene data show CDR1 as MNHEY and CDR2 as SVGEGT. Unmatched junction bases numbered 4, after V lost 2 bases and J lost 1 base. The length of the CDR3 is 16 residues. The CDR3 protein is CASSYQGAESGNTIYF. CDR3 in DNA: TGTGCCAGCAGTTACCAGGGGGCAGAGTCTGGAAACACCATATATTTT.

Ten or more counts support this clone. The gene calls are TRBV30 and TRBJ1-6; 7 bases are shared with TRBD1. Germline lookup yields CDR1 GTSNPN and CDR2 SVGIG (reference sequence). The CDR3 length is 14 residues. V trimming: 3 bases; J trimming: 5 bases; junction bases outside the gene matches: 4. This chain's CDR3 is CAWRGQSNNSPLHF. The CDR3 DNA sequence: TGTGCCTGGAGGGGACAGTCCAATAATTCACCCCTCCACTTT.

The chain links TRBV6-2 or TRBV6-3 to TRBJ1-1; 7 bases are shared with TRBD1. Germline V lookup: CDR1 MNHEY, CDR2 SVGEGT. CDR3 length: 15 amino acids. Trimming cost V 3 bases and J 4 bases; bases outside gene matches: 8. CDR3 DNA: TGTGCCAGCAGTTATCAACAGGGGCTTGGCACTGAAGCTTTCTTT. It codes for CASSYQQGLGTEAFF.

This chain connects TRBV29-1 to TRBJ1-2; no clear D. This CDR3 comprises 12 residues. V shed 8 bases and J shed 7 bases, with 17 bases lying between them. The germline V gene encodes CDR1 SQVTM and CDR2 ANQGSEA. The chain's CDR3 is CSLGGGGSGYTF. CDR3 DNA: TGCAGCCTCGGCGGAGGAGGGAGTGGCTACACCTTC.

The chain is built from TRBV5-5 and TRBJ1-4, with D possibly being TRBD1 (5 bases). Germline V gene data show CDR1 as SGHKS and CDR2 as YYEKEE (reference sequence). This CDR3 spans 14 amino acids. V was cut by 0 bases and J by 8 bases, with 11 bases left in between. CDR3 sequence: CASSLVQGFEKLFF. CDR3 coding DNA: TGTGCCAGCAGCTTGGTGCAGGGATTCGAAAAACTGTTTTTT.

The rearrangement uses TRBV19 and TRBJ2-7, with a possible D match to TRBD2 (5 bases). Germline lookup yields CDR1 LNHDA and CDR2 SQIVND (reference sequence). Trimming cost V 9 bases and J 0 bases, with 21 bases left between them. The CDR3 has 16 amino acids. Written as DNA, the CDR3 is TGTGCCAGCAGAGGGTTTGGAAAGGACCGCTCCTACGAGCAGTACTTC. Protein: CASRGFGKDRSYEQYF.

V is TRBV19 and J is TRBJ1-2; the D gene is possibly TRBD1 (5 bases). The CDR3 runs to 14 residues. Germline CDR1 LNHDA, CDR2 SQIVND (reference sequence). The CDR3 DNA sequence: TGTGCTGTACCGACCCTGGGGCCAAGCTATGGCTACACCTTC. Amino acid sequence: CAVPTLGPSYGYTF.

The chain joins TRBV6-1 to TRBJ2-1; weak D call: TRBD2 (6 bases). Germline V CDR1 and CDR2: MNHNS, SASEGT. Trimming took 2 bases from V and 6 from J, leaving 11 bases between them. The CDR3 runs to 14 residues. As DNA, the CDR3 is TGTGCCAGCAGTGAACTTAGGAGGGCCAATGAGCAGTTCTTC. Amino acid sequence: CASSELRRANEQFF.

The chain's CDR3 is CASSPGGSRNIQYF. The CDR3 coding sequence is TGCGCCAGCAGCCCGGGGGGTTCCAGGAACATTCAGTACTTC. The chain has TRBV5-1 and TRBJ2-4; 7 nucleotides line up with TRBD2. V was clipped by 4 bases and J by 7 bases; unmatched bases: 8. This CDR3 comprises 14 residues. From germline, CDR1 is SGHRS and CDR2 YFSETQ.

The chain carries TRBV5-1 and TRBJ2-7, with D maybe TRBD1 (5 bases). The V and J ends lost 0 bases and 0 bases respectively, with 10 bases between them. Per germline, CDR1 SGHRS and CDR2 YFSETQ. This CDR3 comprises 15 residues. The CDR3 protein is CASSLGAGNSYEQYF. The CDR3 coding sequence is TGCGCCAGCAGCTTGGGGGCAGGGAACTCCTACGAGCAGTACTTC.